Listed below are T cell receptor beta chains from one sample, sequenced in a study of identical twins. MiXCR was run by TCRdb on the 5' RACE reads, yielding one entry per CDR3 protein. Among 430,000 or so distinct CDR3 sequences listed, 24% were seen once. These data were also reused for a study on T cells expressing NK-cell markers.

The sequencing input was CD4+ T cells sorted from blood. Receptors were obtained from a woman younger than 35 in good health. CDR3s include the opening cysteine and the closing phenylalanine or tryptophan. The D gene is left open where the match is weak.

V: TRBV7-8; D: TRBD1; J: TRBJ2-7; CDR3: CASSLKLTGGFYEQYF
V: TRBV4-3; D: TRBD1; J: TRBJ2-2; CDR3: CASSYRGSPGELFF
V: TRBV7-9; D: TRBD2; J: TRBJ2-3; CDR3: CASSIPSGSGTDTQYF
V: TRBV20-1; D: .; J: TRBJ2-7; CDR3: CSARVSGGLKYEQYF
V: TRBV12-3/TRBV12-4; D: TRBD2; J: TRBJ2-7; CDR3: CASSTTSGSHEQYF
V: TRBV12-3/TRBV12-4; D: TRBD2; J: TRBJ2-2; CDR3: CASSHLVAGITGELFF
V: TRBV6-5; D: .; J: TRBJ2-4; CDR3: CASSYSHRVNIQYF
V: TRBV12-3/TRBV12-4; D: .; J: TRBJ1-4; CDR3: CASSGGATNEKLFF
V: TRBV5-1; D: .; J: TRBJ1-2; CDR3: CASSLESAAENYGYTF
V: TRBV7-3; D: .; J: TRBJ1-1; CDR3: CASSLTFQGTEAFF
V: TRBV10-3; D: .; J: TRBJ1-6; CDR3: CASTVSSYNSPLHF
V: TRBV12-3/TRBV12-4; D: .; J: TRBJ1-2; CDR3: CASTLMLYGYGYTF
V: TRBV5-1; D: TRBD1; J: TRBJ1-1; CDR3: CASSLDPGGGTEAFF
V: TRBV6-2/TRBV6-3; D: TRBD2; J: TRBJ2-1; CDR3: CASSYSASGRRYEQFF
V: TRBV10-3; D: .; J: TRBJ2-1; CDR3: CAISESDYYNEQFF
V: TRBV5-1; D: TRBD1; J: TRBJ2-7; CDR3: CASSTGTGSSYEQYF
V: TRBV4-2; D: TRBD1; J: TRBJ1-2; CDR3: CASSQTGLGYGYTF
V: TRBV7-3; D: .; J: TRBJ2-4; CDR3: CASSLTRPGRPLTKNIQYF
V: TRBV4-3; D: TRBD2; J: TRBJ2-1; CDR3: CASSQELDGRVSSYNEQFF
V: TRBV5-1; D: .; J: TRBJ2-5; CDR3: CASSLAAGPQETQYF
V: TRBV5-6; D: .; J: TRBJ2-1; CDR3: CASTLNWAGEQFF
V: TRBV10-3; D: .; J: TRBJ2-1; CDR3: CAISRGNYNEQFF
V: TRBV7-2; D: .; J: TRBJ2-1; CDR3: CASSPGTRANEQFF
V: TRBV6-2/TRBV6-3; D: .; J: TRBJ1-1; CDR3: CASGTTVNTEAFF
V: TRBV7-8; D: TRBD2; J: TRBJ2-5; CDR3: CASSLATLAGGPRGKTQYF
V: TRBV4-3; D: .; J: TRBJ2-1; CDR3: CASSQGAATTRGEQFF
V: TRBV20-1; D: .; J: TRBJ2-1; CDR3: CSAADRLEQFF
V: TRBV6-5; D: .; J: TRBJ2-3; CDR3: CASSYSDTPQYF